The present entry profiles one T cell receptor beta chain with its context. The V end was cut by 1 base, the J end by 3 bases, with 12 bases between. CDR3 length equals 15 residues. Germline loops: CDR1 SGHTA, CDR2 FQGNSA. Clones were read by immunoSEQ multiplex PCR, and TCRdb kept only the in-frame ones, dropping some. This table has about 54,000 clones, approximately 80% appearing once. The data stem from a study of blood T cell repertoires in COVID-19. The sequence came from a woman aged 55-75 years with acute or convalescent COVID-19. V usage is TRBV7-2 and J usage is TRBJ1-2, with D possibly TRBD1 on 5 matching bases. Sample: peripheral blood. In DNA form, the CDR3 reads TGTGCCAGCAGCTTAGTAGGGGTGAAGGACTATGGCTACACCTTC. Amino acid sequence: CASSLVGVKDYGYTF.